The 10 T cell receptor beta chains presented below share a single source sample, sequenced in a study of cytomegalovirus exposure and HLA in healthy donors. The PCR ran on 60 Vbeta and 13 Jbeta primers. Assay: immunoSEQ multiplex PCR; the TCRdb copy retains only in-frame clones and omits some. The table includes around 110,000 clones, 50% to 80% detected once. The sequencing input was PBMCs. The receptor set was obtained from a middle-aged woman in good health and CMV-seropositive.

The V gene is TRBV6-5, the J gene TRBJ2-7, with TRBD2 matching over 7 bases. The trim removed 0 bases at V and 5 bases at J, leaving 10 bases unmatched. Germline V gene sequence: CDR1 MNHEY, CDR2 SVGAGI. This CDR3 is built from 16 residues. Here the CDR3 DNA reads TGTGCCAGCAGTTACTCGGGGTCTAGCGGTTGGGACGAGCAGTACTTC. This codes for CASSYSGSSGWDEQYF.

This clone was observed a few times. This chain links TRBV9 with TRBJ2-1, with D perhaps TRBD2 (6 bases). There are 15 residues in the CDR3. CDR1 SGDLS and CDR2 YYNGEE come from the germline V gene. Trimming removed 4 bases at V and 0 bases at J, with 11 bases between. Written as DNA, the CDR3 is TGTGCCAGCAGCACGGACGGGAGCTCCTACAATGAGCAGTTCTTC. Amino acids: CASSTDGSSYNEQFF.

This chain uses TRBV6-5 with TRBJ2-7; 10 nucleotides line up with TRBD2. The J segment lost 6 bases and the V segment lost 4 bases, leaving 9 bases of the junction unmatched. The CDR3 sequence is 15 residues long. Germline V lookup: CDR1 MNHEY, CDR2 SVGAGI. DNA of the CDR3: TGTGCCAGCAGTTGGGGGACTAGCGCTTTCGTCGAGCAGTACTTC. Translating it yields CASSWGTSAFVEQYF.

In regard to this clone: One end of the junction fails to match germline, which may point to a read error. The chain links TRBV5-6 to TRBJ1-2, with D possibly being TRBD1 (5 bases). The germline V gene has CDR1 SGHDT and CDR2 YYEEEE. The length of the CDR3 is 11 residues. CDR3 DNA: TGTGCCAGCAGCCGGGACTATGGCTACCCCTTC. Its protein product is CASSRDYGYPF.

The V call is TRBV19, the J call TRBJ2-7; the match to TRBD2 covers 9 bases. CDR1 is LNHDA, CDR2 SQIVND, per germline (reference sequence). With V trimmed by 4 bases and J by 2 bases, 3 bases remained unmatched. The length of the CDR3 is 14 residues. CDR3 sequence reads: CASSRVAGAYEQYF. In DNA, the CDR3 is TGTGCCAGTAGTAGAGTAGCGGGGGCCTACGAGCAGTACTTC.

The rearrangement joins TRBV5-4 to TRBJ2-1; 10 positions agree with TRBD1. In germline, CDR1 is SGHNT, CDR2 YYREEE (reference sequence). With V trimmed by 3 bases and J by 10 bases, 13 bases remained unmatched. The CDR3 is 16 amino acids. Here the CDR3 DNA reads TGTGCCAGCAGCTCCCCCGGGACAGGGGACATTCGAGAGCAGTTCTTC. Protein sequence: CASSSPGTGDIREQFF.

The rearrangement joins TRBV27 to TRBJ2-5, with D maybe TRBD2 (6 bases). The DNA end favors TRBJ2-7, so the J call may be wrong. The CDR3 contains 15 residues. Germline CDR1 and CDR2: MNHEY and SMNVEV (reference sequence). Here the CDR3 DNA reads TGTGCCAGCAGTGGAGGGTTAGATAACCCCTACGAGCAGTACTTC. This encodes CASSGGLDNPYEQYF.

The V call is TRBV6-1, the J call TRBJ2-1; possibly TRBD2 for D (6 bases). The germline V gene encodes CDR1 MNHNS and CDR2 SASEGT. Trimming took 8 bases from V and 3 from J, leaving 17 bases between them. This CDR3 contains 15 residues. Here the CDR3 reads CASHSASAGYNEQFF. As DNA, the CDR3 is TGTGCCAGCCACAGTGCTAGCGCGGGCTACAATGAGCAGTTCTTC.

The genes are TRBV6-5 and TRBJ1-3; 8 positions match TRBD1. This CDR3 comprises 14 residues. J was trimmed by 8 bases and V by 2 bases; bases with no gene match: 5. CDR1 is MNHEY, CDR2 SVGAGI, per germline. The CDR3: CASSYRQGLDTIYF. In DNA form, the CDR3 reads TGTGCCAGCAGTTACCGACAGGGGCTGGACACCATATATTTT.

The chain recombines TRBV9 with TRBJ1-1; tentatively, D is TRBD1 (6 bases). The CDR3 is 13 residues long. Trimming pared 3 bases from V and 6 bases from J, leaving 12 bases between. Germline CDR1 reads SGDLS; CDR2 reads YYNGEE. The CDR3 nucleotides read TGTGCCAGCAGCGCTACAGGGACCCCTGAAGCTTTCTTT. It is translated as CASSATGTPEAFF.